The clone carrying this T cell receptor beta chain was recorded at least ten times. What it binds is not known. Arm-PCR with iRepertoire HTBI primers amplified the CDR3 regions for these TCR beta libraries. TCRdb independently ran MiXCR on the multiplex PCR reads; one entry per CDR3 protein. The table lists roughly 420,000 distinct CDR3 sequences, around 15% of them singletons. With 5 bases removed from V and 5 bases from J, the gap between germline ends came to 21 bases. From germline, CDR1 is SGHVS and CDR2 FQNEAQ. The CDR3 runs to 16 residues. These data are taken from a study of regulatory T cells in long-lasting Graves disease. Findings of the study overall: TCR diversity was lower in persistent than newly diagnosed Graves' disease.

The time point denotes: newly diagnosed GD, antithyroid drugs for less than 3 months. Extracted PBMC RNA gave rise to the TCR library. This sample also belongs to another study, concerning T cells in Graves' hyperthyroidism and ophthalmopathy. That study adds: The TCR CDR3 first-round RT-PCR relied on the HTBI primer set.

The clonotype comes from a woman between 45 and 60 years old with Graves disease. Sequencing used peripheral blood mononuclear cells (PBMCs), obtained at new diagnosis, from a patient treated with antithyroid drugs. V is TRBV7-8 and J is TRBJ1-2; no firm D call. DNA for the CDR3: TGTGCCAGCAGCCCCGCCCCGGACGATCCCCCATATGGCTACACCTTC. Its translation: CASSPAPDDPPYGYTF.